This T cell receptor (beta chain) came from a study of cytomegalovirus exposure and HLA in healthy donors. Study results and limitations: Previous analysis showed most TCR beta V segments were productive about 90% or about 30% of the time. Researchers had no immune exposure information except CMV serostatus available.

Points on this clone: Its cognate antigen is unknown.

The germline V gene has CDR1 SGHNT and CDR2 YYREEE (reference sequence). The length of the CDR3 is 15 residues. V lost 6 bases and J lost 5, with 20 bases in between. The PCR employed 60 Vbeta primers together with 13 Jbeta primers. Libraries were prepared by immunoSEQ multiplex PCR; TCRdb keeps only in-frame clonotypes and omits some of them. The sample includes roughly 190,000 clones, roughly 90% of them seen just once. J is TRBJ1-1 and V is TRBV5-4; perhaps TRBD1 as D (6 bases). This TCR was sampled from a boy aged 2 to 10 in good health and CMV-seronegative. Sequenced sample: PBMCs. The CDR3 loop is CASTNAGAGGTEAFF. As DNA, the CDR3 is TGTGCCAGCACCAACGCGGGGGCAGGCGGGACTGAAGCTTTCTTT.